The rows below give T cell receptor beta chains drawn from one sample of a study of regulatory T cells in long-lasting Graves disease. TCRdb itself ran the multiplex PCR reads through MiXCR, one entry per CDR3 protein. The profile shows roughly 430,000 distinct CDR3 sequences, about 21% of them singletons. This material consisted of peripheral blood mononuclear cells (PBMCs), taken when the disease was refractory, from a patient treated with antithyroid drugs. Every receptor here comes from a female donor with Graves disease. CDR3s include the opening cysteine and the closing phenylalanine or tryptophan. The D gene is left open where the match is weak. Not all rows give a size; the values are once, few, many and, for expanded clones, a class.

J | V | D | size | CDR3 | DNA
TRBJ2-5 | TRBV19 | NA | few | CASMSDRGVGETQYF | TGTGCCAGTATGTCCGACCGAGGGGTCGGCGAGACCCAGTACTTC
TRBJ2-7 | TRBV12-3/TRBV12-4 | TRBD1 | many | CASSIRDRVREQYF | TGTGCCAGCAGTATCCGGGACAGGGTCCGCGAGCAGTACTTC
TRBJ1-1 | TRBV20-1 | NA | many | CSAILNTEAFF | TGCAGTGCTATCCTGAACACTGAAGCTTTCTTT
TRBJ1-1 | TRBV27 | NA | many | CASKGHSNTEAFF | TGTGCCAGCAAAGGACATTCGAACACTGAAGCTTTCTTT
TRBJ2-7 | TRBV3-1 | NA | many | CASSQGDGVSYEQYF | TGTGCCAGCAGCCAGGGGGACGGAGTCTCCTACGAGCAGTACTTC
TRBJ2-5 | TRBV20-1 | TRBD2 | NA | CSASLGLAVGYRETQYF | TGCAGTGCTAGTCTAGGACTAGCGGTGGGGTATAGGGAGACCCAGTACTTC
TRBJ2-1 | TRBV12-3/TRBV12-4 | NA | few | CASSLAWAPLRYEQFF | TGTGCCAGCAGTCTGGCGTGGGCCCCTTTGAGGTATGAGCAGTTCTTC
TRBJ2-5 | TRBV6-2/TRBV6-3 | NA | NA | CASDRRREEETQYF | TGTGCCAGCGACCGTAGGAGGGAGGAAGAGACCCAGTACTTC
TRBJ1-2 | TRBV5-6 | TRBD1 | few | CASSRDRVEWARTF | TGTGCCAGCAGCAGGGACAGGGTCGAATGGGCTCGCACCTTC
TRBJ1-1 | TRBV11-2 | NA | many | CASSLDVGSWTEAFF | TGTGCCAGCAGCTTGGACGTGGGTTCGTGGACTGAAGCTTTCTTT
TRBJ1-2 | TRBV30 | NA | many | CAWTGYYGYTF | TGTGCCTGGACAGGGTACTATGGCTACACCTTC
TRBJ2-5 | TRBV3-1 | TRBD2 | many | CASSQEYGRAETQYF | TGTGCCAGCAGCCAAGAATACGGGAGGGCAGAGACCCAGTACTTC
TRBJ2-7 | TRBV4-1 | NA | many | CASSQDFGGSSYEQYF | TGCGCCAGCAGCCAAGATTTCGGGGGTAGCTCCTACGAGCAGTACTTC
TRBJ2-6 | TRBV5-1 | NA | NA | CASSYGSGANVLTF | TGCGCCAGCAGCTATGGCTCTGGGGCCAACGTCCTGACTTTC
TRBJ1-2 | TRBV28 | NA | many | CASSFTGPPGYTF | TGTGCCAGCAGTTTCACAGGACCCCCTGGCTACACCTTC
TRBJ1-5 | TRBV6-1 | NA | many | CASSNSDQPQHF | TGTGCCAGCAGCAACTCAGATCAGCCCCAGCATTTT
TRBJ2-7 | TRBV12-3/TRBV12-4 | TRBD1 | NA | CASSSPTGGIREQYF | TGTGCCAGCAGTTCACCGACAGGGGGAATACGAGAGCAGTACTTC
TRBJ1-3 | TRBV30 | NA | few | CAWSLTGSGNTIYF | TGTGCCTGGAGTCTGACAGGCTCTGGAAACACCATATATTTT
TRBJ2-1 | TRBV28 | TRBD2 | NA | CASSGTGTSGRSYNEQFF | TGTGCCAGCTCGGGAACCGGGACTAGCGGGAGGAGCTACAATGAGCAGTTCTTC
TRBJ2-2 | TRBV20-1 | NA | few | CSARDMPPSWGDTGELFF | TGCAGTGCTAGAGACATGCCTCCGTCATGGGGCGACACCGGGGAGCTGTTTTTT
TRBJ1-1 | TRBV2 | NA | many | CASSEGWGLGNTEAFF | TGTGCCAGCAGTGAAGGATGGGGACTCGGGAACACTGAAGCTTTCTTT
TRBJ2-5 | TRBV12-3/TRBV12-4 | TRBD2 | NA | CTSSSGGLAGGQETQYF | TGTACCAGCAGTTCCGGGGGACTAGCGGGAGGTCAAGAGACCCAGTACTTC
TRBJ2-7 | TRBV5-8 | TRBD1 | NA | CASSLTGTGASEQYF | TGTGCCAGCAGCTTGACCGGGACAGGGGCGAGCGAGCAGTACTTC
TRBJ2-7 | TRBV27 | NA | few | CASSLSREYEQYF | TGTGCCAGCAGTTTATCGAGGGAGTACGAGCAGTACTTC
TRBJ2-7 | TRBV7-3 | NA | many | CASSSRQAATYEQYF | TGTGCCAGCAGCTCCCGACAGGCGGCCACCTACGAGCAGTACTTC
TRBJ1-5 | TRBV6-1 | NA | many | CASTQQGPNQPQHF | TGTGCCAGTACGCAACAGGGTCCGAATCAGCCCCAGCATTTT
TRBJ2-3 | TRBV29-1 | TRBD1 | NA | CSVGSRGREDTQYF | TGCAGCGTTGGATCCAGGGGGCGGGAAGATACGCAGTATTTT
TRBJ2-1 | TRBV27 | TRBD2 | once | CASSFLGRGSNEQFF | TGTGCCAGCAGTTTTCTAGGGCGGGGGAGCAATGAGCAGTTCTTC